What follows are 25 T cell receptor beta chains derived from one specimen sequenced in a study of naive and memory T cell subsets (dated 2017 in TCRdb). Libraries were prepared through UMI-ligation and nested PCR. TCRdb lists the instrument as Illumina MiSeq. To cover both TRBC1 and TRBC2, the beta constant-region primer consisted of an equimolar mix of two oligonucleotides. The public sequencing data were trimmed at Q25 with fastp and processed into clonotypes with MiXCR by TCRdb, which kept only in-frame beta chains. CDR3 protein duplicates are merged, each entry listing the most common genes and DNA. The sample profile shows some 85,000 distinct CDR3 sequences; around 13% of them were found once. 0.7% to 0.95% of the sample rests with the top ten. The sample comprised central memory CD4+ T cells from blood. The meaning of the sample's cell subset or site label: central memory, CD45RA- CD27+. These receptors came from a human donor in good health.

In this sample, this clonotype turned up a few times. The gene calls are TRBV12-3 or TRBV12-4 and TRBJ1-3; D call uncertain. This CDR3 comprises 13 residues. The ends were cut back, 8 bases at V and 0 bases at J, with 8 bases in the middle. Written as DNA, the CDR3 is TGTGCCAGCGTAGAGAGCTCTGGAAACACCATATATTTT. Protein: CASVESSGNTIYF.

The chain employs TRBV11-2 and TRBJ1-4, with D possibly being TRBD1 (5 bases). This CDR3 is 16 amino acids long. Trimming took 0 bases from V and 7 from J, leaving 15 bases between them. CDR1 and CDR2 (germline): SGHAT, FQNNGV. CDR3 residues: CASSLDLGGVREKLFF. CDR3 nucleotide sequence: TGTGCCAGCAGCTTAGATCTGGGGGGAGTACGTGAAAAACTGTTTTTT.

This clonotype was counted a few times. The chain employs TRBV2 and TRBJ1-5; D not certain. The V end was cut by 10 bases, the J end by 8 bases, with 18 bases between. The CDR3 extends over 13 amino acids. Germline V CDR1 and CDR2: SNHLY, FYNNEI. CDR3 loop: CATAPGLGEPQHF. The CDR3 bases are TGTGCCACCGCGCCTGGCCTGGGTGAGCCCCAGCATTTT.

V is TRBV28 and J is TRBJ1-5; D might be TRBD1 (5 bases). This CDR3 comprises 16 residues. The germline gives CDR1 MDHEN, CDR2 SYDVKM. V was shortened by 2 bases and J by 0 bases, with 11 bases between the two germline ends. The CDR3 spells CASSLGGANSNQPQHF. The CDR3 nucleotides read TGTGCCAGCAGTTTAGGGGGAGCAAATAGCAATCAGCCCCAGCATTTT.

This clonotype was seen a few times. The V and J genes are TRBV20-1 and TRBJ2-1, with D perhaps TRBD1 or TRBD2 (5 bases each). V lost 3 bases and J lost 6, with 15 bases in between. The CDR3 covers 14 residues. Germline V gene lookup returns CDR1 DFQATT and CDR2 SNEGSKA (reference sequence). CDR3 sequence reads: CSARRQRITNEQFF. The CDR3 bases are TGCAGTGCTAGGAGACAGCGGATTACCAATGAGCAGTTCTTC.

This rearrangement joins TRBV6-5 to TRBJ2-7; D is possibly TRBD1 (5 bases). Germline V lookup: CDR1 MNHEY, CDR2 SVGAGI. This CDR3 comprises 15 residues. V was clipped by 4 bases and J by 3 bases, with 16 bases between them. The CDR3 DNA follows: TGTGCCAGCAGTTCAGTCTACACAGGCGTCTACGAGCAGTACTTC. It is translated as CASSSVYTGVYEQYF.

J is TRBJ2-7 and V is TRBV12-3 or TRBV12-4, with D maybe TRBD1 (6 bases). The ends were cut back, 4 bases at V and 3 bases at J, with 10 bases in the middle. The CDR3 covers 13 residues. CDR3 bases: TGTGCCAGCAGTTACGGACAGCTCTACGAGCAGTACTTC. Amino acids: CASSYGQLYEQYF.

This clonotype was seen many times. The CDR3 protein is CASSYWRHRGRNTEAFF. For the CDR3, the DNA is TGTGCCAGCAGTTACTGGAGGCACAGGGGTAGGAACACTGAAGCTTTCTTT. This chain links TRBV6-2 or TRBV6-3 with TRBJ1-1; 7 positions agree with TRBD1. The V segment lost 1 base and the J segment 1 base; nucleotides outside the gene matches: 9. Germline assignment: CDR1 MNHEY and CDR2 SVGEGT. This CDR3 comprises 17 residues.

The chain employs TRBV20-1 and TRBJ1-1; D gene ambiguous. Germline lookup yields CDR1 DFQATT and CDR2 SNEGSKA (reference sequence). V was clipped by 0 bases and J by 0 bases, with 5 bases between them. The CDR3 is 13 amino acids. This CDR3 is CSARDGVNTEAFF. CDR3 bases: TGCAGTGCTAGAGACGGGGTGAACACTGAAGCTTTCTTT.

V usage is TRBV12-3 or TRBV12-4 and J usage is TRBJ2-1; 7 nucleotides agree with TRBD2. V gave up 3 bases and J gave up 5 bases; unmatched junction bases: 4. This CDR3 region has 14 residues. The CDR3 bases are TGTGCCAGCAGTTTGGGACTATCCAACAATGAGCAGTTCTTC. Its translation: CASSLGLSNNEQFF.

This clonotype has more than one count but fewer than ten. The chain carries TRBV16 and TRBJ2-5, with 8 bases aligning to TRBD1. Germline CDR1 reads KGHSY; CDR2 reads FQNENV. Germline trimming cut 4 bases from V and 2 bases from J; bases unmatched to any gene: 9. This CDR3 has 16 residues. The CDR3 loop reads CASSRLSRDRQETQYF. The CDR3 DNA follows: TGTGCCAGCAGCCGCCTCTCCCGGGACAGGCAAGAGACCCAGTACTTC.

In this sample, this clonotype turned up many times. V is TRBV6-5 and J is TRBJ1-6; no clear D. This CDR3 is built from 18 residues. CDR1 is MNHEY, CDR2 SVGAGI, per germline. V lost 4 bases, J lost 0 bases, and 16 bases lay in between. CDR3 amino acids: CASSLDAGGGSYNSPLHF. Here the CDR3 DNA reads TGTGCCAGCAGTTTAGACGCCGGTGGAGGCTCCTATAATTCACCCCTCCACTTT.

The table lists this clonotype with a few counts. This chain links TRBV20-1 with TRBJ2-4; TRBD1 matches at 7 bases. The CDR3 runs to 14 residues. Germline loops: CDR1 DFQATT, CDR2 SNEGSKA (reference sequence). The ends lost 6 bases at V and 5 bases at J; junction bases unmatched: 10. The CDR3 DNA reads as TGCAGTGCCCAACCCCGGGACAGCGAAAACATTCAGTACTTC. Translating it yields CSAQPRDSENIQYF.

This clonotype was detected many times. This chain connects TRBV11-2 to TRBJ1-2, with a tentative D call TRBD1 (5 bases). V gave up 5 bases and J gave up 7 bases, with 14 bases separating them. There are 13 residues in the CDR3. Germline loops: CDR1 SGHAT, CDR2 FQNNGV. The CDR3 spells CASSPGLIGGYTF. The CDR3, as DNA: TGTGCCAGCAGCCCAGGGTTAATAGGTGGCTACACCTTC.

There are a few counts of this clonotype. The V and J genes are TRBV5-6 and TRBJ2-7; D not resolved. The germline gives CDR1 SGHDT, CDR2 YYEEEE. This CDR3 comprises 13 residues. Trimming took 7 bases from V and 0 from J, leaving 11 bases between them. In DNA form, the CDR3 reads TGTGCCAGCCTGAACCCTCACTCCTACGAGCAGTACTTC. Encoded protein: CASLNPHSYEQYF. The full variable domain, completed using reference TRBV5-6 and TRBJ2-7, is DAGVTQSPTHLIKTRGQQVTLRCSPKSGHDTVSWYQQALGQGPQFIFQYYEEEERQRGNFPDRFSGHQFPNYSSELNVNALLLGDSALYLCASLNPHSYEQYFGPGTRLTVT.

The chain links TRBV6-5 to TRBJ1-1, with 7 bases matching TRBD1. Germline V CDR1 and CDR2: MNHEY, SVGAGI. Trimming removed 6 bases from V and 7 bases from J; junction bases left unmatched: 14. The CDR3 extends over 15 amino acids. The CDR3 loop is CASSLDRVGAFEAFF. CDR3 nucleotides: TGTGCCAGCAGCCTTGACAGGGTGGGGGCTTTTGAAGCTTTCTTT.

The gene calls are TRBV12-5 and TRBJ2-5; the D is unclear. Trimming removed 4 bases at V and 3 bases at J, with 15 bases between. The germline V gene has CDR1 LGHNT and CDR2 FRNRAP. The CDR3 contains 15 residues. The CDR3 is CASGSGQDLKETQYF. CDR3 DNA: TGTGCTAGTGGTTCCGGCCAGGACCTGAAAGAGACCCAGTACTTC.

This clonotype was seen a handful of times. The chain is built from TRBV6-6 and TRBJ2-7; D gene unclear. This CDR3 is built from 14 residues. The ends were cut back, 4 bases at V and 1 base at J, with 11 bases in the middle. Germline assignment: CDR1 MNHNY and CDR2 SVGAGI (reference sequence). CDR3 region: CASSSQHTSYEQYF. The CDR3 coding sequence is TGTGCCAGCAGTTCCCAACATACGTCCTACGAGCAGTACTTC.

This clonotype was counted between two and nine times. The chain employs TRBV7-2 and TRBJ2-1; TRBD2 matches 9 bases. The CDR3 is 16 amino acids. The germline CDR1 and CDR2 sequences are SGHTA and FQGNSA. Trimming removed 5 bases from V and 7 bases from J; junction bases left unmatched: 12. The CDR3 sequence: CASSPKSSGKSNEQFF. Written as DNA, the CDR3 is TGTGCCAGCAGCCCAAAATCTAGCGGGAAGAGTAATGAGCAGTTCTTC.

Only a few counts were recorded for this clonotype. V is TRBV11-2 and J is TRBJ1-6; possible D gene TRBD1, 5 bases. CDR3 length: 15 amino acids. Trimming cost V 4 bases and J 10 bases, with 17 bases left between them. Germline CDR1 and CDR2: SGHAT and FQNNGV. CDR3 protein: CASSSLRVNGSPLHF. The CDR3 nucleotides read TGTGCCAGCAGCTCACTCAGGGTCAATGGCTCACCCCTCCACTTT.

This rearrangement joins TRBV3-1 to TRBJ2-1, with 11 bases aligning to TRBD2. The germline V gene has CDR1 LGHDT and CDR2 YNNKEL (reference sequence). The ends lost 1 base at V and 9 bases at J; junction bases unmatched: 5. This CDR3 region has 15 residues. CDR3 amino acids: CASSQGLAGTAEQFF. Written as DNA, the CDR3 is TGTGCCAGCAGCCAAGGACTAGCGGGAACTGCTGAGCAGTTCTTC.

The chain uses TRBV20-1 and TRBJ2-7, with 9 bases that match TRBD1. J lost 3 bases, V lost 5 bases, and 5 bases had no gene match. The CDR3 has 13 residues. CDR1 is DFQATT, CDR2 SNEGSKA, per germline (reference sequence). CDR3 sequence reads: CSALTGGDYEQYF. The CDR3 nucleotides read TGCAGTGCTTTGACAGGGGGAGACTACGAGCAGTACTTC.

CDR3 sequence reads: CASSRTSGRAIPKAGELFF. The CDR3 coding sequence is TGCGCCAGCAGCAGGACTAGCGGGAGGGCCATCCCGAAGGCCGGGGAGCTGTTTTTT. The rearrangement uses TRBV10-2 and TRBJ2-2; 15 bases match TRBD2. J lost 6 bases, V lost 6 bases, and 14 bases had no gene match. Germline V gives CDR1 WSHSY, CDR2 SAAADI. The CDR3 runs to 19 residues.

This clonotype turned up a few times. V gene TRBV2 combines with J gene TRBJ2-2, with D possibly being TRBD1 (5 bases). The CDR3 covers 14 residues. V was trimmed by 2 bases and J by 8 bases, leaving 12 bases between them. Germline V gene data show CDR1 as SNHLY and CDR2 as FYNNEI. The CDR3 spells CASSENRITGELFF. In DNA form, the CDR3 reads TGTGCCAGCAGTGAAAACAGGATAACGGGGGAGCTGTTTTTT.

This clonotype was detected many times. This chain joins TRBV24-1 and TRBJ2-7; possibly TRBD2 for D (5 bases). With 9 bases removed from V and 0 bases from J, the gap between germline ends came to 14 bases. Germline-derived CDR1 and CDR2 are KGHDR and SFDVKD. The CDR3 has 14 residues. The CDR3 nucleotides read TGTGCCACCCCGCGGGCAGACGCCTCCTACGAGCAGTACTTC. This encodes CATPRADASYEQYF.